This T cell receptor beta chain was sequenced for a study of blood T cell repertoires in COVID-19. Study overall: The origin of the acute and convalescent COVID-19 samples was the United States, Italy and Spain. PBMCs, B-cell-depleted T cells, or T cells were the source of the cDNA or gDNA that made up the material.

Per the authors' pipeline: Estimates of nucleated cell counts were drawn from the amplification of reference gene primers. Profiling relied on immunoSEQ multiplex PCR, and the TCRdb table lists in-frame clones only, not all of them. The V and J calls and the clone size are those of that table, but D and trimming were determined from the DNA. The data show around 88,000 clones, about 88% seen once. The germline CDR1 and CDR2 sequences are SGHVS and FQNEAQ. Trimming cost V 1 base and J 6 bases, with 16 bases left between them. This CDR3 has 16 amino acids. Sequenced sample: peripheral blood. This clonotype originated in a woman aged 80 or over with acute or convalescent COVID-19. The chain couples TRBV7-8 to TRBJ2-1; a weak D match, TRBD2 (5 bases). Here the CDR3 reads CASSLVWLDSGNEQFF. DNA of the CDR3: TGTGCCAGCAGCTTAGTGTGGTTGGACTCCGGCAATGAGCAGTTCTTC. Looking up the rest from reference TRBV7-8 and TRBJ2-1 gives the full variable domain: GAGVSQSPRYKVAKRGQDVALRCDPISGHVSLFWYQQALGQGPEFLTYFQNEAQLDKSGLPSDRFFAERPEGSVSTLKIQRTQQEDSAVYLCASSLVWLDSGNEQFFGPGTRLTVL.